This T cell receptor (beta chain) was recorded in a study of shared T cell receptors in the human thymus. Using immunoSEQ multiplex PCR, the repertoire was profiled, and TCRdb retains in-frame clones only, with some absent. In the table there are about 380,000 clones, 85% to 95% of which are singletons. The CDR3 has 20 residues. The V segment lost 5 bases and the J segment 6 bases; nucleotides outside the gene matches: 16. Germline CDR1 reads MNHEY; CDR2 reads SMNVEV (reference sequence). This sequence was found in a human donor. The source material was thymocytes. This rearrangement joins TRBV27 to TRBJ2-2, with TRBD2 identical over 15 bases. The chain's CDR3 is CASSPLGLAGGPGRPGELFF. The DNA for the CDR3 is TGTGCCAGCAGTCCCCTAGGACTAGCGGGAGGGCCAGGTAGGCCCGGGGAGCTGTTTTTT.